This entry features one T cell receptor beta chain sequence. Its cognate antigen is unknown. Autologous stem cell transplantation was followed by relapse in every patient, and brentuximab vedotin exposure varied. From thawed PBMCs, CD8+ T cells were isolated by magnetic negative selection. TCRdb's table, derived via immunoSEQ multiplex PCR, lists solely in-frame clones and lacks some. Among some 25,000 clones listed, around 88% were seen once. This sample stems from a study of PD-1 blockade in classical Hodgkin lymphoma. Study-wide results and caveats: CD4+ but not CD8+ TCR diversity rose significantly by C4D1. Complete responders possessed baseline diversity comparable to newly diagnosed patients. Excluded were patients who started nivolumab under 1 year after ASCT, a group that had lower diversity. Healthy donors were reported to have higher baseline TCR diversity than newly diagnosed patients.

This TCR was sampled from a human donor with classical Hodgkin lymphoma. The sequencing here drew on CD8+ T cells from blood, taken at baseline.

CDR3 coding DNA: TGTGCCAGCAGTTCAGGAGGGGGCTACACCTTC. It specifies CASSSGGGYTF. The V and J genes are TRBV27 and TRBJ1-2, with D uncertain. The CDR3 spans 11 residues. The germline gives CDR1 MNHEY, CDR2 SMNVEV (reference sequence). V was pared by 4 bases and J by 8 bases, with 8 bases between.